This T cell receptor beta chain was identified in a study of blood T cells in healthy people across ages. At the level of the study: When template switching was applied, about one barcoded beta molecule was captured per two T cells.

Using a J-beta primer mix together with a sample-barcoded 5' primer, a second PCR was run for about 6 to 12 cycles. One entry per CDR3 protein results from TCRdb running MiXCR on the 5' RACE reads. The table includes just over 800,000 distinct CDR3 sequences, about 62% detected once. V shed 1 base and J shed 2 bases, with 15 bases lying between them. Germline loops: CDR1 MNHEY, CDR2 SMNVEV (reference sequence). The CDR3 consists of 16 residues. Every donor gave about 9 milliliters of peripheral blood. Total RNA extracted from each sample amounted to at least 5.5 micrograms. Regarding the study as a whole: Age advanced and TCR beta diversity per million T cells fell, roughly linearly.

Note on this clonotype: Its target is unknown.

This chain joins TRBV27 and TRBJ2-7, with D perhaps matching TRBD2 (6 bases). This clonotype originated in a man aged 25 to 45 in good health. Source material: blood. The CDR3 DNA follows: TGTGCCAGCAGTTTATTTTTCGGCGGGGTAGCCTACGAGCAGTACTTC. Translated: CASSLFFGGVAYEQYF.